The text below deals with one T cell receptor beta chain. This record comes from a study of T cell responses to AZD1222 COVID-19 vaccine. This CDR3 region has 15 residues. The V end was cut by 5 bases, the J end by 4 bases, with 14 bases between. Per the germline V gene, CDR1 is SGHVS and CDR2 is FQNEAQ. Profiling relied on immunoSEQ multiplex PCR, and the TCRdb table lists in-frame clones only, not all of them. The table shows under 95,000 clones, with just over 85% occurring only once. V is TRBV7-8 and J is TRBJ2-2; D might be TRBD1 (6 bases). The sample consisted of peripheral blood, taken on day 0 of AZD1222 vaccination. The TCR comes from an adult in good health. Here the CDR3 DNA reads TGTGCCAGCAGCCGGGGACGGACAGTCACCGGGGAGCTGTTTTTT. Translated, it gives CASSRGRTVTGELFF.